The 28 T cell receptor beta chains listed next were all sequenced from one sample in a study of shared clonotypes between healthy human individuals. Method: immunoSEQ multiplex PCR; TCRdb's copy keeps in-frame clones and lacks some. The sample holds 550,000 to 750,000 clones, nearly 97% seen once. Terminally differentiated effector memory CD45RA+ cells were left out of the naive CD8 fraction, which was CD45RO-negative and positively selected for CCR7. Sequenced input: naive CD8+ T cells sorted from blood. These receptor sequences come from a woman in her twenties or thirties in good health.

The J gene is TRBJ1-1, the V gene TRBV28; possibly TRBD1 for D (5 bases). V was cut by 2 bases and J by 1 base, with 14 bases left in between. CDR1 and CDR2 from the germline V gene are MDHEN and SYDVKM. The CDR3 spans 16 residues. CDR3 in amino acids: CASSLGWGERNTEAFF. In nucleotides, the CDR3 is TGTGCCAGCAGTTTAGGTTGGGGGGAACGGAACACTGAAGCTTTCTTT.

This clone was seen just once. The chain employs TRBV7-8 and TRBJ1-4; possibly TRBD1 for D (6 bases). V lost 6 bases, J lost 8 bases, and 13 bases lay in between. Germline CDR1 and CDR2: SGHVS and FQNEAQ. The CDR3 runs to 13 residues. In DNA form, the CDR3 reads TGTGCCAGCAGACTCAGGGGAGGGGAAAAACTGTTTTTT. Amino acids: CASRLRGGEKLFF.

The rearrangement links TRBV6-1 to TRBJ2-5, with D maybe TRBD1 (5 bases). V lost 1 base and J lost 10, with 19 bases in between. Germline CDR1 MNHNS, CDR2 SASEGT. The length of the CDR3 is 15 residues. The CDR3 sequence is CASSEGTSKYEDQYF. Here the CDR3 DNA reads TGTGCCAGCAGTGAAGGGACATCCAAGTACGAAGACCAGTACTTC.

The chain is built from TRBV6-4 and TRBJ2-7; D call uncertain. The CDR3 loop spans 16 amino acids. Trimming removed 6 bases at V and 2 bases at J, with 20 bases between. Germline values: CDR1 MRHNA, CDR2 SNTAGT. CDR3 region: CASRPPDLDVPYEQYF. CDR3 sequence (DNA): TGTGCCAGCAGACCCCCAGACCTAGACGTACCCTACGAGCAGTACTTC.

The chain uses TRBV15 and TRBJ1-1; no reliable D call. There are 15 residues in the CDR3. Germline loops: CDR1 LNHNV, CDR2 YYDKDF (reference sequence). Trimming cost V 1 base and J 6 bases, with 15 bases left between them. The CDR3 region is CATSRGVGEKSEAFF. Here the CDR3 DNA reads TGTGCCACCAGCAGAGGAGTCGGGGAGAAGTCTGAAGCTTTCTTT.

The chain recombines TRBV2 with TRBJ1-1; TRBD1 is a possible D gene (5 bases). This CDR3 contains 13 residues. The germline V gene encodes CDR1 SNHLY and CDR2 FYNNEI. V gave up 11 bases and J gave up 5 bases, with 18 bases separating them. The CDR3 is CACPGTSGTEAFF. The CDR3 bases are TGTGCCTGCCCCGGGACCTCGGGGACTGAAGCTTTCTTT.

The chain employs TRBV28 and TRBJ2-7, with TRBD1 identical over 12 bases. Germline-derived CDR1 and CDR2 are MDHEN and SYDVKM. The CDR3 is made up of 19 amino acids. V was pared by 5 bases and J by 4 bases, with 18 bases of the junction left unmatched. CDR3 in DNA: TGTGCCAGCAGTATTCCGGGACAGGGGGCTTTGAGTGGGGCTTACGAGCAGTACTTC. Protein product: CASSIPGQGALSGAYEQYF.

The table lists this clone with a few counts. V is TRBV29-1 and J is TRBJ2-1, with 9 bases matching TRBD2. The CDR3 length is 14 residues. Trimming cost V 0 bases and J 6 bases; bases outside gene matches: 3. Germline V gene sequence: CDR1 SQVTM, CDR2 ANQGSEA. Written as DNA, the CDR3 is TGCAGCGTTGAAGATGGCGGGAGGGTCAATGAGCAGTTCTTC. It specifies CSVEDGGRVNEQFF.

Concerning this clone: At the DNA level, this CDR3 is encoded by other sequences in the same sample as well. DNA for the CDR3: TGTGCCAGCAGTTTCCTCCCCTCCTACGAGCAGTACTTC. It yields the protein CASSFLPSYEQYF. This chain connects TRBV27 to TRBJ2-7; D is unclear. V was trimmed by 3 bases and J by 0 bases, leaving 6 bases between them. This CDR3 has 13 amino acids. Looked up from germline, CDR1 is MNHEY and CDR2 is SMNVEV (reference sequence).

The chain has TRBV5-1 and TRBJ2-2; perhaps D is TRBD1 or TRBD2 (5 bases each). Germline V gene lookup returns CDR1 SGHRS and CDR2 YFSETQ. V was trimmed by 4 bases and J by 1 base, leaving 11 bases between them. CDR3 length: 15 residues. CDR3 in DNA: TGCGCCAGCAGCGGGACGCAGGGGAACACCGGGGAGCTGTTTTTT. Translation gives CASSGTQGNTGELFF. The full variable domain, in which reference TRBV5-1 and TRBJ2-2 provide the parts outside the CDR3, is KAGVTQTPRYLIKTRGQQVTLSCSPISGHRSVSWYQQTPGQGLQFLFEYFSETQRNKGNFPGRFSGRQFSNSRSEMNVSTLELGDSALYLCASSGTQGNTGELFFGEGSRLTVL.

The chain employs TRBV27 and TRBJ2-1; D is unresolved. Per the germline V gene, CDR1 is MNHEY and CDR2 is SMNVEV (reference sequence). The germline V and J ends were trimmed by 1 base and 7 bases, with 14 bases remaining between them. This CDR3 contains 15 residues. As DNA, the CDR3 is TGTGCCAGCAGTTTATGGCCGCCGTGGCAGAATGAGCAGTTCTTC. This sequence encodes CASSLWPPWQNEQFF.

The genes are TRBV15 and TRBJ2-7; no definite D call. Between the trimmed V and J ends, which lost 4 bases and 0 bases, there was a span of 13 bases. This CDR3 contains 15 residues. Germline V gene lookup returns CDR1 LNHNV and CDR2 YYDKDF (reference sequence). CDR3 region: CATSNPLRGSYEQYF. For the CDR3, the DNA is TGTGCCACCAGCAACCCTCTGAGAGGCTCCTACGAGCAGTACTTC.

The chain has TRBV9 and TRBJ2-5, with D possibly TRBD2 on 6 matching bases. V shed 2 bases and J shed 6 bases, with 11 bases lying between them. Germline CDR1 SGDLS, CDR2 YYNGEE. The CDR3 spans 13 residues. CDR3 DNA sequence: TGTGCCAGCAGCGTTATAGCGGCCAAGACCCAGTACTTC. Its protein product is CASSVIAAKTQYF.

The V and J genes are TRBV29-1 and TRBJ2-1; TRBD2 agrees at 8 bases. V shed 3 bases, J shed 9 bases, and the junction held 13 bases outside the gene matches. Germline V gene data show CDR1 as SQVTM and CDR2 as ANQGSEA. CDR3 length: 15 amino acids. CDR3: CSVDEPGRAGGEQFF. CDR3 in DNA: TGCAGCGTTGACGAACCCGGGAGGGCAGGCGGTGAGCAGTTCTTC.

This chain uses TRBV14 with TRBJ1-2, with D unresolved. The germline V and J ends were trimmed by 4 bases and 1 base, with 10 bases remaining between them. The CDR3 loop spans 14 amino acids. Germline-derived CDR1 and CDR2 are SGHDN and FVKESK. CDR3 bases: TGTGCCAGCAGCCTAAAGGCCCTTAACTATGGCTACACCTTC. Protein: CASSLKALNYGYTF.

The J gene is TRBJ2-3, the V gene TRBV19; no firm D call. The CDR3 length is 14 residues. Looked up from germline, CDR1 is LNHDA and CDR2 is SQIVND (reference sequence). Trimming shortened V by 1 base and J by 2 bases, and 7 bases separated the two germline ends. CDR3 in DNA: TGTGCCAGTAGTATAGTACTTCACACAGATACGCAGTATTTT. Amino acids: CASSIVLHTDTQYF.

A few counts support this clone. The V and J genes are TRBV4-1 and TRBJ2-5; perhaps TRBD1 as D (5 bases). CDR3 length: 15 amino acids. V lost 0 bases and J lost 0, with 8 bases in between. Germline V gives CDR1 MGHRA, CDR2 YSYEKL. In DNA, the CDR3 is TGCGCCAGCAGCCAAGAGGCCAGGGACCAAGAGACCCAGTACTTC. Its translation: CASSQEARDQETQYF.

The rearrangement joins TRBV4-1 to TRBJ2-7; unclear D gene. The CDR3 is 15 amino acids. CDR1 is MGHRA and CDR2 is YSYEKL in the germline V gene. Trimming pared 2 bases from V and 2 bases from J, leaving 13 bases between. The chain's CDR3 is CASSQSGTYPYEQYF. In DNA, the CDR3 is TGCGCCAGCAGCCAATCTGGAACGTATCCCTACGAGCAGTACTTC.

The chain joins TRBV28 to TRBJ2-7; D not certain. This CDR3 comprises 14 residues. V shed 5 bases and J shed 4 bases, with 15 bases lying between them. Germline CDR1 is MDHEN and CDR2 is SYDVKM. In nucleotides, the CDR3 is TGTGCCAGCAGTCGAGCAGACCTTGAATACGAGCAGTACTTC. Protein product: CASSRADLEYEQYF.

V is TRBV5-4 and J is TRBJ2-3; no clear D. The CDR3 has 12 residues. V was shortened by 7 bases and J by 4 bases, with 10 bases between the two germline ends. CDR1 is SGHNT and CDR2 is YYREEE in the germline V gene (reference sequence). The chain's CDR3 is CASHPGPDTQYF. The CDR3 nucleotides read TGTGCCAGCCATCCGGGTCCAGATACGCAGTATTTT.

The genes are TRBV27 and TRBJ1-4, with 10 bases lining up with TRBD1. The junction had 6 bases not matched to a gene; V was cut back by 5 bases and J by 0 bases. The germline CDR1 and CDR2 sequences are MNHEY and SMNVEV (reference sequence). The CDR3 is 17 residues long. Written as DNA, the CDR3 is TGTGCCAGCAGTCGAGGGACAGGGGACGCAACTAATGAAAAACTGTTTTTT. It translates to CASSRGTGDATNEKLFF.

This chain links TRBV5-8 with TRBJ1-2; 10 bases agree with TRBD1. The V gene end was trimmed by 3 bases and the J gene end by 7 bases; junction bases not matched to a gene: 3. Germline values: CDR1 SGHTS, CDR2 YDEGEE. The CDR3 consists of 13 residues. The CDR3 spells CASSWDRGLGYTF. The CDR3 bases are TGTGCCAGCAGCTGGGACAGGGGCCTTGGCTACACCTTC.

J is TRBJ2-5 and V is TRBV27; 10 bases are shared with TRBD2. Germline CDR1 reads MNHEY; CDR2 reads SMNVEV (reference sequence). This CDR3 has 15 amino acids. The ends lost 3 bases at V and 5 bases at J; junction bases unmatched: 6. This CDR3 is CASSFSGRAFETQYF. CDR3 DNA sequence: TGTGCCAGCAGTTTCAGCGGGAGGGCTTTCGAGACCCAGTACTTC.

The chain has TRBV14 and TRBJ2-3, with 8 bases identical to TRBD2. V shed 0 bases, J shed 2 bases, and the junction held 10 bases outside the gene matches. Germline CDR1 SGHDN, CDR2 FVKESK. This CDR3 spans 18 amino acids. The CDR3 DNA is TGTGCCAGCAGCCAAGAGCTAGCGGGTCCCACGCACACAGATACGCAGTATTTT. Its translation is CASSQELAGPTHTDTQYF.

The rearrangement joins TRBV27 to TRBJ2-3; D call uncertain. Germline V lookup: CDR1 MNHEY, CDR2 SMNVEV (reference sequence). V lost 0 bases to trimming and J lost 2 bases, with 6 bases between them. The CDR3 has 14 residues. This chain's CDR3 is CASSLSGSTDTQYF. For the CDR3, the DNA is TGTGCCAGCAGTTTATCGGGGTCCACAGATACGCAGTATTTT.

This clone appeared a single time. CDR3 sequence: CASRNQLRDTQYF. In DNA, the CDR3 is TGTGCCAGCCGCAACCAGCTCAGGGATACGCAGTATTTT. V usage is TRBV28 and J usage is TRBJ2-3, with D uncertain. V was pared by 8 bases and J by 6 bases, with 15 bases between. Germline V gives CDR1 MDHEN, CDR2 SYDVKM. The CDR3 has 13 residues.

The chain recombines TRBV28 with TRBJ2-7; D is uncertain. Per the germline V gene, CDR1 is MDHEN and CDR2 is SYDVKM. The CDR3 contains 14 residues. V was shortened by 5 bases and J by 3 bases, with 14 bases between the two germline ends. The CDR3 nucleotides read TGTGCCAGCAGTCGCGATGGCGTGTACTACGAGCAGTACTTC. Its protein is CASSRDGVYYEQYF.

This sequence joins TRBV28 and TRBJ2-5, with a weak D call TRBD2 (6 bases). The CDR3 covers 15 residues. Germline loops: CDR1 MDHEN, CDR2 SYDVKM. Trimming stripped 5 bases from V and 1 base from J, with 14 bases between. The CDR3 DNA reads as TGTGCCAGCAGTACCCCTAAGCGGGCCCAAGAGACCCAGTACTTC. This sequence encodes CASSTPKRAQETQYF.